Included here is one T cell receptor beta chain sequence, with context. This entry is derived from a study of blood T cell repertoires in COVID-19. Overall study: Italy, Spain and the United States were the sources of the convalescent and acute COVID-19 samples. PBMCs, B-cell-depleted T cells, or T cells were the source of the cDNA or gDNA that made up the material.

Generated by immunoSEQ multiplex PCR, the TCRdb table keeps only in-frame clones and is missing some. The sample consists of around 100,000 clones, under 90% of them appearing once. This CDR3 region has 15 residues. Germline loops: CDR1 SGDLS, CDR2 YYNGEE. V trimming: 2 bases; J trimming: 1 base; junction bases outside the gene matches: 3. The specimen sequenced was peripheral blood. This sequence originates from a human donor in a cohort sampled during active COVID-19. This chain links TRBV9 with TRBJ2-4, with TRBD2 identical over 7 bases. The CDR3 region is CASSVGGGAKNIQYF. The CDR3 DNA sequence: TGTGCCAGCAGCGTCGGGGGAGGGGCCAAAAACATTCAGTACTTC.